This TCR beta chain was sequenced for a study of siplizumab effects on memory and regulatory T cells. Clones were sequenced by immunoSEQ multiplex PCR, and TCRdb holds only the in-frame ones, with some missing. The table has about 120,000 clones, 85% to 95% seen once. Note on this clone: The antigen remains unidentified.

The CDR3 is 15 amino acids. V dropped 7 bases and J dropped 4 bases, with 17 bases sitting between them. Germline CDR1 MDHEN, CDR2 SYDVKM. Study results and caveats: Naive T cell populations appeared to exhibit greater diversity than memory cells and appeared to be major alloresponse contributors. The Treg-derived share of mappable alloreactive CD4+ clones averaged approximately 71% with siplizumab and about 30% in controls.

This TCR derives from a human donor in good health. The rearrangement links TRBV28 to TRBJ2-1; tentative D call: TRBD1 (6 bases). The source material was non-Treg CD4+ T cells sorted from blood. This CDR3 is CASTLWGTNYNEQFF. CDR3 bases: TGTGCCAGCACTCTGTGGGGGACAAATTACAATGAGCAGTTCTTC.